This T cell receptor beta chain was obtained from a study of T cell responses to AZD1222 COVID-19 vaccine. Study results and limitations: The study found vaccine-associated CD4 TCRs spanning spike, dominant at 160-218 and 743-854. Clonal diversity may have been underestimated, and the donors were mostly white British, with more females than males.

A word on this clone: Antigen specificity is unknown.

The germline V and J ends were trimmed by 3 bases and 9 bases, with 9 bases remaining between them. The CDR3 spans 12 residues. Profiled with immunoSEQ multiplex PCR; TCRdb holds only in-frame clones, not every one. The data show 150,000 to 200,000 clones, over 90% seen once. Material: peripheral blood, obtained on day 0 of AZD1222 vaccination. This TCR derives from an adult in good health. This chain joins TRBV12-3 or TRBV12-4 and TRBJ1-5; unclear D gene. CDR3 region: CASSLSPWPQHF. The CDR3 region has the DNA TGTGCCAGCAGTTTGAGCCCCTGGCCCCAGCATTTT.